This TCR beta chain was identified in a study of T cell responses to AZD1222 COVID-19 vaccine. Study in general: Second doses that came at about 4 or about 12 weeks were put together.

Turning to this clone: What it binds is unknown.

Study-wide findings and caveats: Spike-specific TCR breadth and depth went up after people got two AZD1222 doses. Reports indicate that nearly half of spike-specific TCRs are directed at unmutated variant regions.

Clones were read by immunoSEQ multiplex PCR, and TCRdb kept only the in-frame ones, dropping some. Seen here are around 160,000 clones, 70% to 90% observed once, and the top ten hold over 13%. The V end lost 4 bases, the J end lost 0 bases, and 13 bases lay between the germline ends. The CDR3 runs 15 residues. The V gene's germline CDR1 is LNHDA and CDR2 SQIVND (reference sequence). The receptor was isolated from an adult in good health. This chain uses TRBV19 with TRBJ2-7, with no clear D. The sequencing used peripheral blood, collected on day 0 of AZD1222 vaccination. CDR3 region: CASSTSRTFSYEQYF. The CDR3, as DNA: TGTGCCAGTAGTACCTCCCGAACGTTCTCCTACGAGCAGTACTTC.